The 19 T cell receptor beta chains given below trace back to one sample, sequenced in a study of regulatory T cells in long-lasting Graves disease. Sequencing libraries for TCR beta were prepared with iRepertoire HTBI primers and Arm-PCR of CDR3 regions. TCRdb re-called the multiplex PCR reads through MiXCR, storing one row per CDR3 protein. The table records 560,000 or so distinct CDR3 sequences, 15% to 20% of them present only once. Time point reported: newly diagnosed GD, antithyroid drugs for less than 3 months. PBMCs provided the RNA from which the TCR library was made. These records were also assigned to another study, of T cells in Graves' hyperthyroidism and ophthalmopathy.

This specimen consisted of peripheral blood mononuclear cells (PBMCs), obtained at new diagnosis, from a patient treated with antithyroid drugs. The receptors stem from a man aged 18 to 29 with Graves disease.

The chain joins TRBV9 to TRBJ2-2; D is ambiguous. This CDR3 has 12 amino acids. Deletions cut 8 bases from V and 8 bases from J, with 13 bases between. CDR1 is SGDLS, CDR2 YYNGEE, per germline. The CDR3 protein is CASQTELGELFF. The CDR3 DNA reads TGTGCCAGTCAAACCGAACTGGGGGAGCTGTTTTTT.

This clonotype was seen more than once but under ten times. This chain uses TRBV12-3 or TRBV12-4 with TRBJ1-5; 8 bases are shared with TRBD1. Trimming removed 1 base from V and 4 bases from J; junction bases left unmatched: 6. This CDR3 is 16 amino acids long. The DNA of the CDR3 is TGTGCCAGCAGTTTAGGTCCGGACAGGGTGAATCAGCCCCAGCATTTT. This encodes CASSLGPDRVNQPQHF.

This clonotype occurred many times. V is TRBV18 and J is TRBJ2-3; D tentatively fits TRBD1 or TRBD2 (5 bases each). CDR3 length equals 13 residues. Trimming took 8 bases from V and 4 from J, leaving 13 bases between them. The V gene's germline CDR1 is KGHSH and CDR2 LQKENI. CDR3 sequence reads: CASPGATADTQYF. Here the CDR3 DNA reads TGTGCCAGCCCCGGGGCAACAGCAGATACGCAGTATTTT. The complete variable domain, with remaining parts taken from reference TRBV18 and TRBJ2-3, reads NAGVMQNPRHLVRRRGQEARLRCSPMKGHSHVYWYRQLPEEGLKFMVYLQKENIIDESGMPKERFSAEFPKEGPSILRIQQVVRGDSAAYFCASPGATADTQYFGPGTRLTVL.

The table lists this clonotype with many counts. The chain employs TRBV28 and TRBJ2-1; possibly TRBD2 for D (7 bases). With 1 base removed from V and 9 bases from J, the gap between germline ends came to 16 bases. This CDR3 region has 15 residues. Germline CDR1 reads MDHEN; CDR2 reads SYDVKM. CDR3 sequence: CASSLFGGAQTEQFF. Written as DNA, the CDR3 is TGTGCCAGCAGTTTATTTGGGGGGGCGCAGACTGAGCAGTTCTTC. Supplemented by reference TRBV28 and TRBJ2-1, the full variable domain reads DVKVTQSSRYLVKRTGEKVFLECVQDMDHENMFWYRQDPGLGLRLIYFSYDVKMKEKGDIPEGYSVSREKKERFSLILESASTNQTSMYLCASSLFGGAQTEQFFGPGTRLTVL.

This clonotype was seen at least ten times. The chain is built from TRBV24-1 and TRBJ2-1; 8 positions agree with TRBD2. CDR3 length: 16 amino acids. V trimming: 3 bases; J trimming: 0 bases; junction bases outside the gene matches: 3. Per germline, CDR1 KGHDR and CDR2 SFDVKD. CDR3 bases: TGTGCCACCAGTGATCCAAGCGGGAGCTCCTACAATGAGCAGTTCTTC. This encodes CATSDPSGSSYNEQFF.

This clonotype was picked up many times. This sequence joins TRBV7-8 and TRBJ2-1; 11 bases line up with TRBD2. Germline CDR1 is SGHVS and CDR2 is FQNEAQ. This CDR3 contains 15 residues. V lost 2 bases, J lost 6 bases, and 3 bases stayed unmatched. CDR3 nucleotide sequence: TGTGCCAGCAGCTTAACAACTAGCGGGAGCAATGAGCAGTTCTTC. This gives the protein CASSLTTSGSNEQFF.

The sample holds one count of this clonotype. The CDR3: CASSYSGGSRQPQHF. The DNA of the CDR3 is TGTGCCAGCAGTTACTCGGGAGGTTCCAGGCAGCCCCAGCATTTT. The chain is built from TRBV6-2 or TRBV6-3 and TRBJ1-5; no firm D call. V lost 0 bases and J 7 bases, leaving 13 bases between the germline ends. This CDR3 is 15 amino acids long. In germline, CDR1 is MNHEY, CDR2 SVGEGT.

This clonotype showed up many times. V is TRBV28 and J is TRBJ2-1; 16 nucleotides agree with TRBD2. V trimming: 5 bases; J trimming: 2 bases; junction bases outside the gene matches: 9. Germline V CDR1 and CDR2: MDHEN, SYDVKM. The CDR3 totals 19 residues. The CDR3 loop is CASSPPGLAGGVAYNEQFF. In nucleotides, the CDR3 is TGTGCCAGCAGTCCTCCGGGACTAGCGGGAGGGGTGGCCTACAATGAGCAGTTCTTC.

The gene calls are TRBV5-1 and TRBJ2-3; a weak D match, TRBD2 (7 bases). Germline assignment: CDR1 SGHRS and CDR2 YFSETQ. The CDR3 is 17 residues long. Trimming shortened V by 4 bases and J by 6 bases, and 24 bases separated the two germline ends. CDR3 in DNA: TGCGCCAGCAGCATGTGGGGGGGAGATGGACAGCAGGATACGCAGTATTTT. Its translation: CASSMWGGDGQQDTQYF.

This clonotype has a handful of counts. No conserved phenylalanine or tryptophan is present at the end of the CDR3, so a read error is the likely explanation. The chain employs TRBV28 and TRBJ2-5; TRBD2 matches 8 bases. The germline CDR1 and CDR2 sequences are MDHEN and SYDVKM. This CDR3 region has 14 residues. Trimming removed 8 bases from V and 5 bases from J; junction bases left unmatched: 10. CDR3 region: CASGRTGGRETQYS. The DNA of the CDR3 is TGTGCCAGCGGCCGAACGGGAGGGAGGGAGACCCAGTACTCC.

This clonotype was counted at least ten times. The V and J genes are TRBV5-1 and TRBJ2-3, with a tentative D call TRBD1 (5 bases). CDR3 length: 14 amino acids. V was shortened by 3 bases and J by 2 bases, with 10 bases between the two germline ends. Germline CDR1 and CDR2: SGHRS and YFSETQ. CDR3 protein: CASSSQGDTDTQYF. The DNA of the CDR3 is TGCGCCAGCAGCTCCCAGGGCGACACAGATACGCAGTATTTT.

Only a few counts were recorded for this clonotype. The V and J genes are TRBV7-2 and TRBJ1-4; D is possibly TRBD1 (6 bases). Germline V gene data show CDR1 as SGHTA and CDR2 as FQGNSA. The CDR3 length is 12 residues. The V end lost 6 bases, the J end lost 8 bases, and 10 bases lay between the germline ends. The CDR3 coding sequence is TGTGCCAGCAGTGCCGGGGGCGAAAAACTGTTTTTT. Translation gives CASSAGGEKLFF.

This clonotype turned up a few times. The chain joins TRBV2 to TRBJ2-2; TRBD2 matches 11 bases. The CDR3 is made up of 18 amino acids. The V segment lost 7 bases and the J segment 0 bases; nucleotides outside the gene matches: 10. The V gene's germline CDR1 is SNHLY and CDR2 FYNNEI. The chain's CDR3 is CASIKTSGIQTNTGELFF. In nucleotides, the CDR3 is TGTGCCAGCATTAAGACTAGCGGGATCCAAACGAACACCGGGGAGCTGTTTTTT.

About this clonotype itself: This CDR3 fails to terminate in the conserved phenylalanine or tryptophan, so it likely reflects a read error. The CDR3 nucleotides read TGTGCCAGCAGCTTTGATTTAGGTCGTCCGGAAGCTTTCCTT. This gives the protein CASSFDLGRPEAFL. The chain links TRBV5-6 to TRBJ1-1; no firm D call. This CDR3 has 14 residues. In germline, CDR1 is SGHDT, CDR2 YYEEEE. The V and J ends lost 2 bases and 8 bases respectively, with 16 bases between them.

This clonotype has just a few counts. The chain recombines TRBV10-3 with TRBJ1-2; D not resolved. The V gene's germline CDR1 is ENHRY and CDR2 SYGVKD. The V end was cut by 6 bases, the J end by 5 bases, with 10 bases between. The CDR3 extends over 12 amino acids. CDR3 sequence (DNA): TGTGCCATCAGGCCCTTTCAATATGGCTACACCTTC. Translation gives CAIRPFQYGYTF.

V usage is TRBV27 and J usage is TRBJ2-1; D is perhaps TRBD1 (6 bases). Germline V lookup: CDR1 MNHEY, CDR2 SMNVEV (reference sequence). The CDR3 runs to 16 residues. V was cut by 4 bases and J by 2 bases, with 15 bases left in between. CDR3 in amino acids: CASSSSTGLPYNEQFF. The DNA for the CDR3 is TGTGCCAGCAGTTCCTCGACAGGCCTTCCCTACAATGAGCAGTTCTTC.

This clonotype was observed many times. The chain joins TRBV18 to TRBJ2-3; 11 bases fit TRBD1. The V gene's germline CDR1 is KGHSH and CDR2 LQKENI. Trimming took 6 bases from V and 1 from J; bases not matched to a gene: 9. The CDR3 totals 17 residues. The CDR3 nucleotides are TGTGCCAGCTCGCCCAACCCGGGACAGGGGGGCACAGATACGCAGTATTTT. Protein: CASSPNPGQGGTDTQYF.

This clonotype was observed a handful of times. The genes are TRBV7-3 and TRBJ2-1; the D gene could be TRBD1 or TRBD2 (5 bases each). Per germline, CDR1 SGHTA and CDR2 FQGTGA. The CDR3 spans 15 residues. Trimming pared 2 bases from V and 10 bases from J, leaving 18 bases between. The CDR3 loop reads CASSLPPDNRGEQFF. The CDR3 coding sequence is TGTGCCAGCAGCTTACCACCGGACAATAGAGGGGAGCAGTTCTTC.

This clonotype has a single count. CDR3 DNA sequence: TGCAGTGCTAGAAGTCCAGCGGGCTACAATGAGCAGTTCTTC. It translates to CSARSPAGYNEQFF. The chain carries TRBV20-1 and TRBJ2-1; D is perhaps TRBD2 (6 bases). Deletions cut 2 bases from V and 3 bases from J, with 11 bases between. The CDR3 runs 14 residues. Germline CDR1 reads DFQATT; CDR2 reads SNEGSKA (reference sequence).